This TCR beta chain originates from a study of a mutant IDH1 vaccine in newly diagnosed glioma. Across the whole study: An approximately 62% male, about 40% female split and a mean age of about 40 years characterized treated patients. Beforehand, treatment had been radiotherapy, temozolomide, or both; the majority received both.

The CDR3 has 16 amino acids. Germline CDR1 and CDR2: LGHNT and FRNRAP. V gave up 4 bases and J gave up 0 bases, with 12 bases separating them. Study-wide results and limits: Of the patients, 80% to 95% had vaccine-induced immune responses.

Sequencing was performed with immunoSEQ multiplex PCR; in TCRdb, only in-frame clones are kept and a portion is missing. The profile shows about 46,000 clones, about 74% of them singletons. About this clone: Its antigen is unknown.

Time point indicated: baseline, week 1 (first vaccination visit). As to treatment: pre-vaccination baseline after standard-of-care therapy. The donor cohort comprised cases of new WHO grade 3 or 4 IDH1-mutant, ATRX-lost astrocytoma. This sample comprised PBMCs, obtained from a glioma patient treated with radiotherapy, temozolomide or both. The chain recombines TRBV12-5 with TRBJ2-2; a weak D match, TRBD1 (6 bases). This sequence originates from a woman aged 35 to 49 with glioma. CDR3 amino acids: CASGYRTVPNTGELFF. CDR3 nucleotides: TGTGCTAGTGGTTACCGGACAGTTCCGAACACCGGGGAGCTGTTTTTT.